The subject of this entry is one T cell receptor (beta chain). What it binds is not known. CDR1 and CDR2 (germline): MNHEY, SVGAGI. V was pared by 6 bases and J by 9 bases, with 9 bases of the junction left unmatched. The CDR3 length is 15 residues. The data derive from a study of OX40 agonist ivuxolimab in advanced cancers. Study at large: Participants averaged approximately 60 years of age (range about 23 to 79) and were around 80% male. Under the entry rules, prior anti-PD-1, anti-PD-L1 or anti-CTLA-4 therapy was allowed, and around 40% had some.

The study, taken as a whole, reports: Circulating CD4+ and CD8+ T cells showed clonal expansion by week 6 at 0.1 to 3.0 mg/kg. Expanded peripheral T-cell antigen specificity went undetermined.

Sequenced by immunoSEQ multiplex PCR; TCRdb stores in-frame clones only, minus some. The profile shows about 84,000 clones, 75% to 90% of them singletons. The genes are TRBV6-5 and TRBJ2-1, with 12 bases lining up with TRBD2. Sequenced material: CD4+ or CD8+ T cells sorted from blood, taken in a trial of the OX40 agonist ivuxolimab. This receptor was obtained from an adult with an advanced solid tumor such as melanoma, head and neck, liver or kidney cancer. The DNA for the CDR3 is TGTGCCAGCAGGGGAACTAGCGGGAGGAGGGGTGAGCAGTTCTTC. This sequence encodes CASRGTSGRRGEQFF.